This T cell receptor (beta chain) was found in a study of beta chain features in type 1 diabetes. Whole-study results and caveats: In cDNA sequencing, cells with high TCR expression could be over-represented. Sampled from patients, naive, central memory and Treg TCRB repertoires appeared more similar than those sampled from healthy donors.

Naive, central memory, regulatory and stem cell-like memory cells within the CD4+ compartment were sorted using CD45RO/CCR7/CD25/CD127/CD95/CD27. cDNA synthesis used the whole RNA isolate, giving expressed TCRB sequences. Naive, central memory and regulatory T cell samples produced a mean of approximately 4 million reads. Sequenced by immunoSEQ multiplex PCR; TCRdb stores in-frame clones only, minus some. Here the sample spans 250,000 to 300,000 clones, under 8.5% being singletons. Only a few counts were recorded for this clone. The antigen remains unidentified. The V gene's germline CDR1 is LNHDA and CDR2 SQIVND (reference sequence). The CDR3 loop spans 15 amino acids. V shed 7 bases and J shed 1 base, with 11 bases lying between them.

Sequencing was performed on central memory CD4+ T cells from blood. This TCR was sampled from a woman in her late teens or twenties in good health. The rearrangement uses TRBV19 and TRBJ2-6, with D maybe TRBD2 (5 bases). The CDR3 spells CASTPRESGANVLTF. DNA for the CDR3: TGTGCCAGTACCCCACGGGAATCTGGGGCCAACGTCCTGACTTTC.